This T cell receptor (beta chain) was sequenced in a study of naive and memory T cell subsets. The CDR3 totals 16 residues. Germline V gene lookup returns CDR1 DFQATT and CDR2 SNEGSKA (reference sequence). After removal of 2 bases from V and 3 bases from J, the junction contained 9 bases not matched to a gene. An equimolar mix of two oligonucleotides served as the beta constant-region primer for TRBC1 and TRBC2. The ligated cDNA underwent four PCR rounds using SP2 and nested alpha and beta constant-region primers. MiXCR, run by TCRdb on the UMI-ligation and nested PCR reads, gives a single entry per CDR3 protein. The sample carries around 100,000 distinct CDR3 sequences, about 14% recorded once. This clonotype has just a few counts. Its antigen is unidentified. CMV status came from CD4+ T cell IFNgamma after overnight CMV lysate stimulation of fresh PBMCs. Four subsets defined by CD45RA and CD27 were sorted after CD3, CD4, CD8 and live/dead staining.

Study-level results: Naive repertoires, especially CD8, held a few larger clonotypes, possibly memory cells re-expressing CD45RA. Diversity fell and Gini index rose from naive through CM, EM, EMRA. Expression changes during T cell differentiation may affect RNA-based TCR counts.

The sample consisted of naive CD8+ T cells from blood. The source of this sequence is a human donor in good health. The chain links TRBV20-1 to TRBJ2-1; 8 bases align to TRBD1. The CDR3 is CSARPPGQEFYNEQFF. The CDR3 nucleotides are TGCAGTGCTAGACCACCGGGACAGGAGTTCTACAATGAGCAGTTCTTC.